The 21 T cell receptor beta chains below were found in one sample sequenced in a study of T cell responses to AZD1222 COVID-19 vaccine. Method: immunoSEQ multiplex PCR; TCRdb's copy keeps in-frame clones and lacks some. The sample has about 110,000 clones; about nine tenths are singletons. The source material was peripheral blood, sampled on day 0 of AZD1222 vaccination. These receptors all stem from an adult in good health.

This clone was detected a few times. The chain recombines TRBV5-6 with TRBJ1-6, with 7 nucleotides matching TRBD1. The V gene end was trimmed by 4 bases and the J gene end by 8 bases; junction bases not matched to a gene: 9. This CDR3 contains 15 residues. From germline, CDR1 is SGHDT and CDR2 YYEEEE. CDR3 residues: CASSTERQGYSPLHF. CDR3 bases: TGTGCCAGCAGCACGGAACGACAGGGTTATTCACCCCTCCACTTT.

The rearrangement links TRBV27 to TRBJ1-6; 9 bases agree with TRBD1. This CDR3 has 15 residues. Germline lookup yields CDR1 MNHEY and CDR2 SMNVEV (reference sequence). Trimming cost V 3 bases and J 9 bases; bases outside gene matches: 6. The CDR3 nucleotides read TGTGCCAGCAGTTTCCTAACAGGGGGCATTTCACCCCTCCACTTT. Translated, it gives CASSFLTGGISPLHF.

This clone was picked up a small number of times. The chain has TRBV10-2 and TRBJ1-2; D may be TRBD1 (6 bases). The V end lost 4 bases, the J end lost 2 bases, and 17 bases lay between the germline ends. Germline-derived CDR1 and CDR2 are WSHSY and SAAADI. The CDR3 runs to 16 residues. Here the CDR3 DNA reads TGCGCCAGCAGTGTTGGGGGCCCGGGGCTAAACTATGGCTACACCTTC. This codes for CASSVGGPGLNYGYTF.

This clone has only one observation. The rearrangement links TRBV18 to TRBJ2-1, with 8 bases matching TRBD2. With 4 bases clipped from V and 7 bases from J, the junction kept 6 bases outside the gene matches. CDR1 is KGHSH and CDR2 is LQKENI in the germline V gene. This CDR3 has 14 residues. The CDR3 DNA is TGTGCCAGCTCACGAGCGGGAGACGGAAATGAGCAGTTCTTC. Translation: CASSRAGDGNEQFF.

The V call is TRBV5-5, the J call TRBJ1-2; the match to TRBD1 covers 7 bases. The CDR3 has 15 amino acids. V lost 4 bases to trimming and J lost 4 bases; unmatched junction nucleotides: 10. Germline CDR1 is SGHKS and CDR2 is YYEKEE (reference sequence). The CDR3 region has the DNA TGTGCCAGCAGCACCGTAGTGACAGGGCCCTATGGCTACACCTTC. It yields the protein CASSTVVTGPYGYTF.

The chain carries TRBV4-2 and TRBJ2-3; 12 bases align to TRBD2. In germline, CDR1 is LGHNA, CDR2 YNFKEQ. Trimming at V came to 0 bases and at J to 3 bases, leaving 7 bases not matched to a gene. The CDR3 is 18 amino acids. The CDR3 DNA is TGTGCCAGCAGCCAAGATCCCTCAACTAGCGGGGGGACAGATACGCAGTATTTT. Its protein is CASSQDPSTSGGTDTQYF.

V usage is TRBV3-1 (or the pseudogene TRBV3-2) and J usage is TRBJ1-6; perhaps TRBD1 as D (5 bases). Germline V CDR1 and CDR2: LGHDT, YNNKEL (reference sequence). This CDR3 region has 14 residues. The V gene lost 0 bases and the J gene lost 7 bases, with 7 bases spanning the gap. The CDR3 coding sequence is TGTGCCAGCAGCCAAGAGCGGGGGAATTCACCCCTCCACTTT. Protein product: CASSQERGNSPLHF.

The table lists this clone with many counts. This chain links TRBV6-1 with TRBJ2-5, with 12 bases that match TRBD2. The germline gives CDR1 MNHNS, CDR2 SASEGT. The CDR3 runs to 16 residues. V shed 2 bases, J shed 3 bases, and the junction held 4 bases outside the gene matches. CDR3 nucleotide sequence: TGTGCCAGCAGTGAACTAGCGGGGGGGGGCAAAGAGACCCAGTACTTC. This gives the protein CASSELAGGGKETQYF.

The chain has TRBV10-3 and TRBJ2-7, with D maybe TRBD1 (6 bases). The CDR3 length is 16 residues. The V and J ends lost 0 bases and 1 base respectively, with 13 bases between them. Germline CDR1 reads ENHRY; CDR2 reads SYGVKD. The CDR3 coding sequence is TGTGCCATCAGTGAGTCGTTGGGTAGGGGGTCCTACGAGCAGTACTTC. This gives the protein CAISESLGRGSYEQYF.

This rearrangement joins TRBV7-6 to TRBJ2-3; possibly TRBD1 for D (6 bases). The germline V gene has CDR1 SGHVS and CDR2 FNYEAQ. Trimming pared 2 bases from V and 3 bases from J, leaving 12 bases between. The CDR3 has 15 amino acids. The CDR3 sequence is CASSLNNQGTDTQYF. The CDR3 DNA is TGTGCCAGCAGCTTAAACAATCAGGGGACAGATACGCAGTATTTT.

The genes are TRBV10-1 and TRBJ2-3, with 13 bases matching TRBD2. V lost 2 bases and J lost 3; bases outside the gene matches: 11. Germline assignment: CDR1 WNHNN and CDR2 SYGVQD (reference sequence). This CDR3 is 19 amino acids long. CDR3: CASSEMRTSGGAGTDTQYF. The CDR3 coding sequence is TGCGCCAGCAGTGAGATGCGAACTAGCGGGGGGGCCGGGACAGATACGCAGTATTTT.

The table lists this clone with a count of one. J is TRBJ2-7 and V is TRBV3-1 (or the pseudogene TRBV3-2); D uncertain. Germline assignment: CDR1 LGHDT and CDR2 YNNKEL (reference sequence). The germline V and J ends were trimmed by 5 bases and 4 bases, with 6 bases remaining between them. CDR3 length: 11 residues. The chain's CDR3 is CASSVGYEQYF. Written as DNA, the CDR3 is TGTGCCAGCAGCGTCGGTTACGAGCAGTACTTC.

V and J are TRBV3-1 (or the pseudogene TRBV3-2) and TRBJ2-3; no firm D call. Trimming took 1 base from V and 2 from J, leaving 7 bases between them. The CDR3 runs to 14 residues. CDR1 and CDR2 (germline): LGHDT, YNNKEL (reference sequence). The CDR3 DNA reads TGTGCCAGCAGCCAAGGCGGCCTCACAGATACGCAGTATTTT. It translates to CASSQGGLTDTQYF.

The gene calls are TRBV19 and TRBJ2-6; the D is unclear. Per germline, CDR1 LNHDA and CDR2 SQIVND (reference sequence). V gave up 3 bases and J gave up 1 base, with 4 bases separating them. The CDR3 contains 14 residues. The CDR3 bases are TGTGCCAGTAGTATGGGTTCTGGGGCCAACGTCCTGACTTTC. It translates to CASSMGSGANVLTF. Using reference TRBV19 and TRBJ2-6 for the parts outside the CDR3, the full variable domain is DGGITQSPKYLFRKEGQNVTLSCEQNLNHDAMYWYRQDPGQGLRLIYYSQIVNDFQKGDIAEGYSVSREKKESFPLTVTSAQKNPTAFYLCASSMGSGANVLTFGAGSRLTVL.

The V gene is TRBV28, the J gene TRBJ1-4; D is undetermined. V lost 4 bases and J 12 bases, leaving 12 bases between the germline ends. The CDR3 length is 12 residues. Germline loops: CDR1 MDHEN, CDR2 SYDVKM. The CDR3 reads CASSSPGQELFF. The CDR3 DNA sequence: TGTGCCAGCAGTTCCCCCGGCCAGGAACTGTTTTTT.

V and J are TRBV6-6 and TRBJ1-2; D ambiguous. Trimming removed 7 bases at V and 0 bases at J, with 9 bases between. This CDR3 is built from 13 residues. The germline gives CDR1 MNHNY, CDR2 SVGAGI (reference sequence). The CDR3 protein is CASISPSNYGYTF. CDR3 bases: TGTGCCAGCATTTCACCATCTAACTATGGCTACACCTTC.

The rearrangement uses TRBV5-4 and TRBJ2-3; 7 positions agree with TRBD2. J was trimmed by 2 bases and V by 4 bases; bases with no gene match: 7. This CDR3 comprises 15 residues. Germline values: CDR1 SGHNT, CDR2 YYREEE (reference sequence). The CDR3 DNA reads TGTGCCAGCAGCAAAACCAGCGGGGCCACAGATACGCAGTATTTT. This translates into CASSKTSGATDTQYF.

This chain uses TRBV5-4 with TRBJ2-5, with TRBD1 identical over 7 bases. Looked up from germline, CDR1 is SGHNT and CDR2 is YYREEE (reference sequence). Trimming at V came to 1 base and at J to 3 bases, leaving 0 bases not matched to a gene. The CDR3 length is 13 residues. The CDR3 coding sequence is TGTGCCAGCAGCTTGACAGGGGAAGAGACCCAGTACTTC. Residues: CASSLTGEETQYF.

J is TRBJ1-1 and V is TRBV19; 11 nucleotides agree with TRBD1. The germline V gene encodes CDR1 LNHDA and CDR2 SQIVND (reference sequence). The length of the CDR3 is 14 residues. The J segment lost 10 bases and the V segment lost 5 bases, leaving 9 bases of the junction unmatched. CDR3: CASSADRGRWAAFF. CDR3 nucleotide sequence: TGTGCCAGTAGTGCGGACAGGGGGCGCTGGGCAGCTTTCTTT.

The V gene is TRBV7-9, the J gene TRBJ2-7; no reliable D call. CDR3 size: 13 residues. The V end lost 5 bases, the J end lost 3 bases, and 11 bases lay between the germline ends. Germline V gene data show CDR1 as SEHNR and CDR2 as FQNEAQ (reference sequence). CDR3 region: CASSNSLVYEQYF. CDR3 nucleotide sequence: TGTGCCAGCAGCAATTCCCTTGTCTACGAGCAGTACTTC.

This chain connects TRBV7-2 to TRBJ2-1, with D possibly matching TRBD2 (6 bases). Germline V CDR1 and CDR2: SGHTA, FQGNSA. This CDR3 has 13 amino acids. The V end lost 0 bases, the J end lost 8 bases, and 8 bases lay between the germline ends. This chain's CDR3 is CASSLAGGYEQFF. The CDR3 DNA sequence: TGTGCCAGCAGCTTAGCGGGAGGATATGAGCAGTTCTTC. Together with reference TRBV7-2 and TRBJ2-1, the CDR3 gives the full variable domain: GAGVSQSPSNKVTEKGKDVELRCDPISGHTALYWYRQSLGQGLEFLIYFQGNSAPDKSGLPSDRFSAERTGGSVSTLTIQRTQQEDSAVYLCASSLAGGYEQFFGPGTRLTVL.